A selection of T cell receptor beta chains follows, all from one sample in a study of blood T cells in healthy people across ages. Via MiXCR, TCRdb re-called the 5' RACE reads, giving one row per CDR3 protein. Seen here are about 800,000 distinct CDR3 sequences, about 25% observed once, and the top ten hold 3% to 4%. The same specimen was also included in a second study, on T cells of mothers and their children.

Input material: blood. These receptors came from a boy aged 5-17 years in good health. CDR3s include the opening cysteine and the closing phenylalanine or tryptophan. D genes are given only for firm matches. Clone sizes are given selectively: once, few, many, or a class where the clone is expanded.

few,TRBV7-3,-,TRBJ2-3,CASSPRGAITDTQYF,TGTGCCAGCAGCCCACGGGGAGCTATCACAGATACGCAGTATTTT
-,TRBV6-6,TRBD1,TRBJ1-2,CASNERQGYGYTF,TGTGCCAGCAATGAGAGACAGGGCTATGGCTACACCTTC
few,TRBV5-6,TRBD1,TRBJ2-7,CASSLEGTEYEQYF,TGTGCCAGCAGCTTGGAAGGGACAGAATACGAGCAGTACTTC
-,TRBV6-5,-,TRBJ1-1,CASSYSIVELTAPEAFF,TGTGCCAGCAGTTACTCGATCGTGGAGTTGACAGCTCCTGAAGCTTTCTTT
few,TRBV28,-,TRBJ1-4,CASSLLREKLFF,TGTGCCAGCAGTTTATTGCGTGAAAAACTGTTTTTT
-,TRBV13,TRBD2,TRBJ2-3,CASSPGLADSTDTQYF,TGTGCCAGCAGCCCCGGACTAGCGGATAGCACAGATACGCAGTATTTT
-,TRBV5-1,TRBD2,TRBJ2-4,CASSLAGTSGGGIQYF,TGCGCCAGCAGCTTAGCCGGGACTAGCGGGGGGGGCATTCAGTACTTC
many,TRBV7-9,TRBD1,TRBJ2-4,CASSSTRGQGETKNIQYF,TGTGCCAGCAGCTCGACGCGAGGACAGGGGGAAACCAAAAACATTCAGTACTTC
-,TRBV28,-,TRBJ2-2,CASTQQIAVELFF,TGTGCCAGCACCCAACAGATCGCCGTGGAGCTGTTTTTT
-,TRBV10-3,TRBD1,TRBJ1-5,CAISESGGGHQPQHF,TGTGCCATCAGTGAGTCAGGAGGGGGCCATCAGCCCCAGCATTTT
-,TRBV18,-,TRBJ1-1,CASSPLTTPNTEAFF,TGTGCCAGCTCACCCCTGACAACTCCGAACACTGAAGCTTTCTTT
few,TRBV25-1,-,TRBJ1-2,CASSPGTGTANYGYTF,TGTGCCAGCAGTCCCGGGACGGGGACCGCTAACTATGGCTACACCTTC
-,TRBV7-2,-,TRBJ1-2,CASSLGQEAVYGYTF,TGTGCCAGCAGCTTAGGACAGGAGGCGGTCTATGGCTACACCTTC
-,TRBV28,-,TRBJ2-7,CATVLQGNEQYF,TGTGCCACCGTACTCCAGGGGAACGAGCAGTACTTC
-,TRBV27,-,TRBJ2-2,CASSFTQTNTGELFF,TGTGCCAGCAGTTTTACGCAAACGAACACCGGGGAGCTGTTTTTT
-,TRBV4-2,TRBD2,TRBJ2-5,CASSQDMAGGPEETQYF,TGTGCCAGCAGCCAAGATATGGCGGGAGGGCCGGAAGAGACCCAGTACTTC
few,TRBV20-1,-,TRBJ2-1,CSARWAGEQFF,TGCAGTGCTAGATGGGCTGGAGAGCAGTTCTTC
few,TRBV7-9,-,TRBJ1-1,CASSTTNTEAFF,TGTGCCAGCAGTACTACGAACACTGAAGCTTTCTTT
few,TRBV6-2/TRBV6-3,-,TRBJ2-5,CASTQGWRETQYF,TGTGCCAGCACGCAGGGTTGGCGAGAGACCCAGTACTTC
few,TRBV5-1,TRBD2,TRBJ2-3,CASGPGTSGGTDTQYF,TGCGCCAGCGGCCCCGGGACTAGCGGGGGGACAGATACGCAGTATTTT
few,TRBV30,-,TRBJ2-1,CAWSESSYNEQFF,TGTGCCTGGAGTGAAAGCTCCTACAATGAGCAGTTCTTC
many,TRBV27,-,TRBJ2-1,CASSLAGEQFF,TGTGCCAGCAGCTTAGCTGGTGAGCAGTTCTTC
-,TRBV4-1,TRBD1,TRBJ1-1,CASSKGQKNTEAFF,TGCGCCAGCAGCAAGGGACAGAAGAACACTGAAGCTTTCTTT
-,TRBV28,-,TRBJ1-4,CASSLRGRNEKLFF,TGTGCCAGCAGTTTAAGGGGCAGGAACGAAAAACTGTTTTTT
-,TRBV7-9,-,TRBJ2-3,CASSTIAEGGDTQYF,TGTGCCAGCAGTACAATAGCGGAGGGGGGGGATACGCAGTATTTT
few,TRBV5-6,-,TRBJ1-1,CASLKFGTIPEAFF,TGTGCCAGCCTCAAATTCGGCACCATCCCTGAAGCTTTCTTT
few,TRBV6-6,TRBD1,TRBJ1-2,CASSAPGQGYDYTF,TGTGCCAGCAGTGCCCCTGGACAGGGCTATGACTACACCTTC
few,TRBV4-1,-,TRBJ2-5,CASSRKRGEETQYF,TGCGCCAGCAGCCGAAAACGGGGAGAAGAGACCCAGTACTTC
-,TRBV14,-,TRBJ2-3,CASSPISGDTQYF,TGTGCCAGCAGCCCTATATCAGGAGATACGCAGTATTTT
many,TRBV25-1,-,TRBJ2-7,CASSAGRGYEQYF,TGTGCCAGCAGTGCTGGCAGGGGCTACGAGCAGTACTTC
few,TRBV6-5,TRBD2,TRBJ2-2,CASSSRRLARLAGELFF,TGTGCCAGCAGTTCTCGCCGACTAGCACGGCTGGCCGGGGAGCTGTTTTTT
-,TRBV7-3,-,TRBJ1-6,CASSQQGRGSPLHF,TGTGCCAGCAGCCAACAAGGTAGAGGATCACCCCTCCACTTT